These 25 T cell receptor beta chains originate from one sample sequenced in a study of blood T cell repertoires in COVID-19. Sequenced by immunoSEQ multiplex PCR; TCRdb stores in-frame clones only, minus some. The sample includes some 210,000 clones, around 89% of them seen just once. The sample comprised peripheral blood. These receptors all stem from a woman in her thirties or forties with acute or convalescent COVID-19.

The chain combines TRBV5-1 with TRBJ2-5; 8 bases are shared with TRBD1. The CDR3 loop spans 14 amino acids. J gave up 5 bases and V 3 bases, and 6 bases lay outside the gene matches. Germline V gene lookup returns CDR1 SGHRS and CDR2 YFSETQ. The CDR3 coding sequence is TGCGCCAGCAGCTCCGGACAGGGCTCGGAGACCCAGTACTTC. Translated, it gives CASSSGQGSETQYF.

This clone was detected only a few times. The rearrangement links TRBV11-2 to TRBJ2-5, with D unclear. Germline assignment: CDR1 SGHAT and CDR2 FQNNGV. The V gene lost 5 bases and the J gene lost 1 base, with 17 bases spanning the gap. The CDR3 runs to 16 residues. The CDR3 region has the DNA TGTGCCAGCAGCCCCCCACGACGCCGAGGCCAAGAGACCCAGTACTTC. Its protein product is CASSPPRRRGQETQYF.

The chain links TRBV2 to TRBJ1-4; 10 bases align to TRBD1. J lost 5 bases, V lost 5 bases, and 8 bases had no gene match. This CDR3 region has 16 residues. From germline, CDR1 is SNHLY and CDR2 FYNNEI. Here the CDR3 reads CASSPQWTGGNEKLFF. CDR3 nucleotide sequence: TGTGCCAGCAGTCCTCAATGGACAGGGGGAAATGAAAAACTGTTTTTT.

This chain connects TRBV6-5 to TRBJ1-1, with D perhaps matching TRBD1 (5 bases). The V end was cut by 10 bases, the J end by 1 base, with 19 bases between. Germline V lookup: CDR1 MNHEY, CDR2 SVGAGI. This CDR3 has 15 amino acids. The CDR3 bases are TGTGCCACCATATCAAAACAGGTTACGAACACTGAAGCTTTCTTT. Its protein product is CATISKQVTNTEAFF.

Of note for this clone: Different DNA sequences within this sample yield the same CDR3. The chain couples TRBV5-1 to TRBJ2-5; 7 nucleotides align to TRBD2. From germline, CDR1 is SGHRS and CDR2 YFSETQ. The CDR3 spans 14 residues. V lost 0 bases to trimming and J lost 2 bases; unmatched junction nucleotides: 1. The CDR3 here is CASSLGGGQETQYF. The CDR3 DNA follows: TGCGCCAGCAGCTTGGGGGGAGGGCAAGAGACCCAGTACTTC.

This chain joins TRBV5-1 and TRBJ2-5, with TRBD2 matching 7 bases. In germline, CDR1 is SGHRS, CDR2 YFSETQ. The CDR3 is 13 residues long. V shed 4 bases, J shed 5 bases, and the junction held 5 bases outside the gene matches. DNA for the CDR3: TGCGCCAGCAGCGCGGGGGTCCACGAGACCCAGTACTTC. Protein: CASSAGVHETQYF.

A note on this clone: Mismatch with germline at one junction end may stem from a read error. The chain is built from TRBV28 and TRBJ1-1; maybe TRBD1 (6 bases). The CDR3 extends over 11 amino acids. The germline V gene encodes CDR1 MDHEN and CDR2 SYDVKM. The CDR3 coding sequence is TGTGCCAGCAGCATCAACAGGGCCTTGTACTTT. Translated, it gives CASSINRALYF.

The V gene is TRBV21-1, the J gene TRBJ2-1; no check of the table's D call, TRBD2, against the DNA was made. TRBV21-1 is listed as a pseudogene. The CDR3 totals 17 residues. The CDR3 is CASILLPASPAYNEQFF. The CDR3 nucleotides are TGTGCCAGCATCCTACTCCCCGCCTCCCCTGCCTACAATGAGCAGTTCTTC.

The chain uses TRBV2 and TRBJ1-1; D perhaps matches TRBD1 (5 bases). Germline values: CDR1 SNHLY, CDR2 FYNNEI. Trimming left V 2 bases short and J 7 bases short, with 20 bases between. The CDR3 sequence is 16 residues long. The CDR3 bases are TGTGCCAGCAGTGAATTGTTTAGTGGAGGGGCAGATGAAGCTTTCTTT. It is translated as CASSELFSGGADEAFF.

In this sample, this clone turned up once. The genes are TRBV9 and TRBJ1-2; 7 bases align to TRBD1. Germline loops: CDR1 SGDLS, CDR2 YYNGEE. V lost 3 bases, J lost 0 bases, and 5 bases stayed unmatched. The CDR3 is 15 residues long. CDR3 amino acids: CASSASGQSNYGYTF. The DNA of the CDR3 is TGTGCCAGCAGCGCCTCGGGACAGTCTAACTATGGCTACACCTTC. The entire variable domain, with the rest obtained from reference TRBV9 and TRBJ1-2, is as follows: DSGVTQTPKHLITATGQRVTLRCSPRSGDLSVYWYQQSLDQGLQFLIQYYNGEERAKGNILERFSAQQFPDLHSELNLSSLELGDSALYFCASSASGQSNYGYTFGSGTRLTVV.

The chain is built from TRBV4-1 and TRBJ2-6; D possibly corresponds to TRBD2 (5 bases). The germline V and J ends were trimmed by 4 bases and 0 bases, with 22 bases remaining between them. In germline, CDR1 is MGHRA, CDR2 YSYEKL. The CDR3 runs 20 residues. The CDR3 is CASSLKKGSFPSSGANVLTF. As DNA, the CDR3 is TGCGCCAGCAGCCTCAAAAAAGGGAGTTTTCCAAGCTCTGGGGCCAACGTCCTGACTTTC.

Here the CDR3 DNA reads TGCGCCAGCATTTATGGGCTGGGAGGGAACACTGAAGCTTTCTTT. It codes for CASIYGLGGNTEAFF. V gene TRBV5-1 combines with J gene TRBJ1-1; D is undetermined. There are 15 residues in the CDR3. The germline CDR1 and CDR2 sequences are SGHRS and YFSETQ. The V end lost 6 bases, the J end lost 1 base, and 16 bases lay between the germline ends.

A remark on this clone: An end of the junction differs from the germline gene, which may be a read error. The V gene is TRBV5-6, the J gene TRBJ1-6, with D tentatively TRBD1 (6 bases). The CDR3 is 12 amino acids. Germline CDR1 reads SGHDT; CDR2 reads YYEEEE. The CDR3 loop is CASSTTGQPPNF. CDR3 sequence (DNA): TGTGCCAGCAGCACAACAGGGCAGCCCCCCAACTTT.

This chain connects TRBV2 to TRBJ1-5, with 7 bases fitting TRBD1. J gave up 2 bases and V 7 bases, and 8 bases lay outside the gene matches. This CDR3 has 15 residues. Germline loops: CDR1 SNHLY, CDR2 FYNNEI. CDR3 DNA: TGTGCCAGCAAACTCGACAGGGCCCGCAATCAGCCCCAGCATTTT. Protein sequence: CASKLDRARNQPQHF. The whole variable domain, filled in from reference TRBV2 and TRBJ1-5, reads EPEVTQTPSHQVTQMGQEVILRCVPISNHLYFYWYRQILGQKVEFLVSFYNNEISEKSEIFDDQFSVERPDGSNFTLKIRSTKLEDSAMYFCASKLDRARNQPQHFGDGTRLSIL.

The gene calls are TRBV19 and TRBJ1-5, with unresolved D. Per germline, CDR1 LNHDA and CDR2 SQIVND (reference sequence). The CDR3 has 15 residues. The V end was cut by 5 bases, the J end by 6 bases, with 17 bases between. The CDR3 protein is CASSDIDGLGQPQHF. The CDR3 DNA is TGTGCCAGTAGTGATATAGACGGGTTAGGTCAGCCCCAGCATTTT.

The chain recombines TRBV6-1 with TRBJ1-1; 8 bases line up with TRBD1. Germline V gene sequence: CDR1 MNHNS, CDR2 SASEGT. The V and J ends lost 2 bases and 4 bases, in that order; junction bases with no gene match: 3. CDR3 length: 14 amino acids. The CDR3 nucleotides read TGTGCCAGCAGTGAACAGGGGGCGTTCACTGAAGCTTTCTTT. This translates into CASSEQGAFTEAFF.

This clone appeared a single time. This chain joins TRBV3-1 (or the pseudogene TRBV3-2) and TRBJ1-4; perhaps TRBD1 as D (5 bases). V shed 1 base and J shed 8 bases, with 14 bases lying between them. In germline, CDR1 is LGHDT, CDR2 YNNKEL (reference sequence). The CDR3 is 15 residues long. This chain's CDR3 is CASSQALGGVEKLFF. In DNA, the CDR3 is TGTGCCAGCAGCCAAGCCTTGGGAGGGGTGGAAAAACTGTTTTTT.

This sequence joins TRBV29-1 and TRBJ1-5; unclear D gene. CDR1 SQVTM and CDR2 ANQGSEA come from the germline V gene. Deletions cut 3 bases from V and 0 bases from J, with 6 bases between. CDR3 length: 13 amino acids. The CDR3 loop reads CSVEVDSNQPQHF. The CDR3 coding sequence is TGCAGCGTTGAGGTAGATAGCAATCAGCCCCAGCATTTT.

V and J are TRBV10-1 and TRBJ2-7; no firm D call. The CDR3 runs to 13 residues. The germline CDR1 and CDR2 sequences are WNHNN and SYGVQD (reference sequence). The chain's CDR3 is CAKVVQPHYEQYV. DNA for the CDR3: TGCGCAAAGGTGGTACAGCCTCACTACGAGCAGTACGTC.

The V and J genes are TRBV9 and TRBJ2-3, with TRBD2 matching 8 bases. V was pared by 4 bases and J by 4 bases, with 5 bases of the junction left unmatched. This CDR3 has 14 residues. CDR1 is SGDLS and CDR2 is YYNGEE in the germline V gene. The CDR3 DNA is TGTGCCAGCAGCCGGGGGGGCGGCGCAGATACGCAGTATTTT. This sequence encodes CASSRGGGADTQYF.

This clone was seen a handful of times. This chain links TRBV10-1 with TRBJ2-3; 7 nucleotides align to TRBD2. Germline V CDR1 and CDR2: WNHNN, SYGVQD (reference sequence). With V trimmed by 7 bases and J by 2 bases, 6 bases remained unmatched. The CDR3 runs to 14 residues. CDR3 in DNA: TGCGCCAGCACCGCTAGCGGATTCACAGATACGCAGTATTTT. Its protein product is CASTASGFTDTQYF.

The chain employs TRBV10-3 and TRBJ1-4; TRBD1 aligns across 7 bases. Looked up from germline, CDR1 is ENHRY and CDR2 is SYGVKD. The CDR3 is 15 amino acids. V shed 6 bases, J shed 7 bases, and the junction held 11 bases outside the gene matches. The CDR3 is CAISRSGGPGEKLFF. As DNA, the CDR3 is TGTGCCATCAGCCGCTCAGGGGGGCCCGGTGAAAAACTGTTTTTT.

The rearrangement links TRBV11-2 to TRBJ2-7; 11 nucleotides align to TRBD2. CDR1 and CDR2 (germline): SGHAT, FQNNGV. With 5 bases clipped from V and 0 bases from J, the junction kept 9 bases outside the gene matches. The CDR3 runs 17 residues. The CDR3 region is CASSLLAGGPSSYEQYV. CDR3 coding DNA: TGTGCCAGCAGCCTCCTAGCGGGGGGCCCGAGCTCCTACGAGCAGTACGTC.

V is TRBV6-5 and J is TRBJ1-1, with 9 bases fitting TRBD1. With 5 bases clipped from V and 7 bases from J, the junction kept 5 bases outside the gene matches. This CDR3 spans 13 amino acids. The germline gives CDR1 MNHEY, CDR2 SVGAGI. The CDR3 sequence is CASSPGTGFEAFF. The CDR3 bases are TGTGCCAGCAGTCCCGGGACAGGGTTTGAAGCTTTCTTT.

The chain couples TRBV14 to TRBJ2-5, with 10 bases fitting TRBD2. The V and J ends lost 3 bases and 2 bases, in that order; junction bases with no gene match: 3. There are 15 residues in the CDR3. CDR1 is SGHDN, CDR2 FVKESK, per germline. The CDR3 region has the DNA TGTGCCAGCAGCCAGAGAGCGGGGGGGCAAGAGACCCAGTACTTC. It specifies CASSQRAGGQETQYF.